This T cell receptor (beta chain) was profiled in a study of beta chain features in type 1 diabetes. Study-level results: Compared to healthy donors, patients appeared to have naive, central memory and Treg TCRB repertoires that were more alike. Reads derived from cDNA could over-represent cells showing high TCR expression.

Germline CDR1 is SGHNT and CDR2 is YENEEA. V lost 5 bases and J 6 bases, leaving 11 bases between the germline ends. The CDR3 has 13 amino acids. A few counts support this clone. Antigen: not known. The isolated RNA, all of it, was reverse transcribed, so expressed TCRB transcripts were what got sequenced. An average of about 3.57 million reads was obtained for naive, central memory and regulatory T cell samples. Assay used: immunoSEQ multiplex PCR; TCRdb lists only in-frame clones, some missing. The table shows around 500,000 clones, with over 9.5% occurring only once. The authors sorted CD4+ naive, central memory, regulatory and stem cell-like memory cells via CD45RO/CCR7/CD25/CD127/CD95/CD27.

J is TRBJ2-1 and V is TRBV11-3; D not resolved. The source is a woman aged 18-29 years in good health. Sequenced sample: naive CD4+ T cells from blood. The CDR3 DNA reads TGTGCCAGCAGCCCCGGAGATGGCAATGAGCAGTTCTTC. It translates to CASSPGDGNEQFF.